This T cell receptor beta chain was captured by sequencing in a study of neurological immune-mediated disorders. The authors obtained over 180 million TCR-beta sequences from 15-18 subjects per sequencing run. TCRdb re-called the 5' RACE reads through MiXCR, storing one row per CDR3 protein. The sample holds some 70,000 distinct CDR3 sequences; around 3% are singletons and the top ten take around 3.8%. This clonotype has ten or more counts. V shed 4 bases and J shed 11 bases, with 17 bases lying between them. Germline V CDR1 and CDR2: DFQATT, SNEGSKA (reference sequence). The CDR3 contains 12 residues.

The J gene is TRBJ1-1, the V gene TRBV20-1; a possible D gene is TRBD1 (6 bases). This TCR was recovered from a middle-aged man with multiple sclerosis. The material sequenced was PBMCs. CDR3 residues: CSANQGLQIAFF. Here the CDR3 DNA reads TGCAGTGCTAACCAGGGGTTACAGATCGCTTTCTTT.